The rows below give T cell receptor beta chains drawn from one sample of a study of blood T cells in healthy people across ages. From the 5' RACE reads, TCRdb called clonotypes with MiXCR, one entry per CDR3 protein. The sample lists some 1,000,000 distinct CDR3 sequences; under 30% were seen once. Separately, the same data were catalogued under a study of T cells of mothers and their children.

The sequencing input was blood. Source of these receptors: a girl between 2 and 10 years old in good health. The CDR3 runs from the conserved cysteine through the conserved F or W.

TRBV28	TRBJ2-3	CASSFSRLAENTDTQYF
TRBV7-9	TRBJ1-4	CASSSLPGHPNEKLFF
TRBV4-2	TRBJ1-1	CASSQVDRVTEAFF
TRBV28	TRBJ2-7	CASSVADFSYEQYF
TRBV25-1	TRBJ1-2	CAPPRGGIIYGYTF
TRBV5-1	TRBJ1-3	CASSLRASSNTIYF
TRBV28	TRBJ2-3	CASRPNSGSSRRTDTQYF
TRBV19	TRBJ1-4	CASSPTPRGTNEKLFF
TRBV12-3/TRBV12-4	TRBJ2-5	CASSVGGRGFREYF
TRBV29-1	TRBJ1-4	CSVDPRDKRGIWNEKLFF
TRBV7-2	TRBJ2-5	CASSPRTSGSETQYF
TRBV5-4	TRBJ2-3	CASSPKVYSSGYTDTQYF
TRBV29-1	.	CSAKGQGPYEQYF
TRBV2	.	CASSRGGEAGPETQYF
TRBV12-3/TRBV12-4	TRBJ2-3	CASSFRGTSGRRRTDTQCF